Shown below are 22 T cell receptor beta chains from a single sample sequenced in a study of cytomegalovirus exposure and HLA in healthy donors. The PCR had 60 Vbeta and 13 Jbeta primers. Only in-frame clones appear in the TCRdb table, and some are missing; sequencing was by immunoSEQ multiplex PCR. The table includes approximately 140,000 clones, about 73% detected once. The sequencing sample was made of PBMCs. These receptors all stem from a man aged 40-49 years in good health and CMV-seropositive.

This clone was seen just once. The gene calls are TRBV10-3 and TRBJ2-1; 10 nucleotides line up with TRBD2. Germline V gives CDR1 ENHRY, CDR2 SYGVKD. The ends lost 3 bases at V and 7 bases at J; junction bases unmatched: 3. CDR3 length: 14 amino acids. The CDR3 spells CAISDLAGANEQFF. DNA for the CDR3: TGTGCCATCAGTGATCTAGCGGGAGCAAATGAGCAGTTCTTC.

The V and J genes are TRBV7-6 and TRBJ2-3; 7 nucleotides align to TRBD1. Losses at the gene ends were 1 base for V and 2 bases for J; bases not matched to a gene: 3. The CDR3 is made up of 15 amino acids. Germline-derived CDR1 and CDR2 are SGHVS and FNYEAQ. The DNA for the CDR3 is TGTGCCAGCAGCTTAGATGGGACAGCCACAGATACGCAGTATTTT. Translated: CASSLDGTATDTQYF.

The rearrangement joins TRBV7-8 to TRBJ1-2, with D possibly matching TRBD1 (6 bases). V was trimmed by 1 base and J by 6 bases, leaving 9 bases between them. The germline gives CDR1 SGHVS, CDR2 FQNEAQ. The CDR3 contains 13 residues. The CDR3 DNA is TGTGCCAGCAGCTTAGAACAGGGACATGGCTACACCTTC. It translates to CASSLEQGHGYTF.

Regarding this clone: An end of the junction does not agree with germline; a read error may underlie this. The chain recombines TRBV5-4 with TRBJ2-7, with 11 nucleotides matching TRBD1. Germline V lookup: CDR1 SGHNT, CDR2 YYREEE (reference sequence). CDR3 length: 16 amino acids. CDR3 region: CASSQEAGTGGYEQYF. DNA of the CDR3: TGCGCCAGCAGCCAAGAGGCCGGGACAGGGGGCTACGAGCAGTACTTC.

The chain joins TRBV5-1 to TRBJ2-1, with a possible D match to TRBD2 (6 bases). The CDR3 runs to 16 residues. V was pared by 4 bases and J by 0 bases, with 14 bases between. Looked up from germline, CDR1 is SGHRS and CDR2 is YFSETQ. CDR3: CASSEGGGSSYNEQFF. In nucleotides, the CDR3 is TGCGCCAGCAGCGAGGGTGGGGGGAGCTCCTACAATGAGCAGTTCTTC.

The V gene is TRBV9, the J gene TRBJ2-3; 8 positions match TRBD2. The V segment lost 3 bases and the J segment 4 bases; nucleotides outside the gene matches: 13. The V gene's germline CDR1 is SGDLS and CDR2 YYNGEE. CDR3 size: 17 residues. The CDR3, as DNA: TGTGCCAGCAGCGCGGCTTTTATAAGCGGGAGTGCAGATACGCAGTATTTT. This sequence encodes CASSAAFISGSADTQYF.

This sequence joins TRBV13 and TRBJ1-1; 8 bases match TRBD1. J gave up 2 bases and V 5 bases, and 7 bases lay outside the gene matches. The CDR3 consists of 15 residues. CDR1 is PRHDT, CDR2 FYEKMQ, per germline (reference sequence). The CDR3 DNA is TGTGCCAGCAGCCCAAGGACAGGGAGAAACACTGAAGCTTTCTTT. Translating gives CASSPRTGRNTEAFF. The whole variable domain, filled in from reference TRBV13 and TRBJ1-1, reads AAGVIQSPRHLIKEKRETATLKCYPIPRHDTVYWYQQGPGQDPQFLISFYEKMQSDKGSIPDRFSAQQFSDYHSELNMSSLELGDSALYFCASSPRTGRNTEAFFGQGTRLTVV.

The rearrangement uses TRBV6-1 and TRBJ1-2; 8 bases line up with TRBD1. The V gene's germline CDR1 is MNHNS and CDR2 SASEGT. This CDR3 is 13 amino acids long. The J segment lost 2 bases and the V segment lost 6 bases, leaving 2 bases of the junction unmatched. CDR3 bases: TGTGCCAGCAGATGGACAGGGAACTATGGCTACACCTTC. Amino acid sequence: CASRWTGNYGYTF.

This clone showed up just a few times. The rearrangement joins TRBV7-8 to TRBJ2-7, with D perhaps matching TRBD2 (6 bases). The V gene lost 3 bases and the J gene lost 5 bases, with 14 bases spanning the gap. The germline CDR1 and CDR2 sequences are SGHVS and FQNEAQ. There are 14 residues in the CDR3. For the CDR3, the DNA is TGTGCCAGCAGCTTCTCCGGGAGCCCCCACGAGCAGTACTTC. Its protein product is CASSFSGSPHEQYF.

The table lists this clone with a count of one. The chain combines TRBV30 with TRBJ2-3; TRBD2 matches at 7 bases. The V segment lost 5 bases and the J segment 4 bases; nucleotides outside the gene matches: 12. CDR1 is GTSNPN, CDR2 SVGIG, per germline (reference sequence). The length of the CDR3 is 15 residues. The CDR3 here is CAWRQAGVFPDTQYF. The CDR3 DNA reads TGTGCCTGGCGCCAGGCGGGAGTTTTTCCAGATACGCAGTATTTT.

V is TRBV28 and J is TRBJ1-1; possibly TRBD1 for D (6 bases). The CDR3 is made up of 12 amino acids. Trimming cost V 5 bases and J 8 bases, with 12 bases left between them. Germline values: CDR1 MDHEN, CDR2 SYDVKM. The CDR3 reads CASSLVDREAFF. Written as DNA, the CDR3 is TGTGCCAGCAGTCTAGTCGACAGGGAAGCTTTCTTT.

CDR3 residues: CASSLGREGKHEQFF. CDR3 in DNA: TGTGCCAGCAGCCTCGGGAGGGAGGGGAAACATGAGCAGTTCTTC. J is TRBJ2-1 and V is TRBV21-1; no check of the table's D call, TRBD2, against the DNA was made. TRBV21-1 is a pseudogene locus. The CDR3 contains 15 residues.

The CDR3 sequence is CATSRVPGQGANTEAFF. The CDR3 DNA follows: TGTGCCACCAGCAGAGTCCCCGGACAGGGGGCAAACACTGAAGCTTTCTTT. V is TRBV15 and J is TRBJ1-1; 11 bases line up with TRBD1. Losses at the gene ends were 1 base for V and 2 bases for J; bases not matched to a gene: 6. The CDR3 has 17 residues. Germline CDR1 is LNHNV and CDR2 is YYDKDF (reference sequence).

This clone was detected only a few times. This chain connects TRBV6-5 to TRBJ1-2; no clear D gene. CDR1 and CDR2 from the germline V gene are MNHEY and SVGAGI. Trimming shortened V by 10 bases and J by 4 bases, and 22 bases separated the two germline ends. The CDR3 extends over 15 amino acids. The chain's CDR3 is CATKSTTLLSYGYTF. DNA of the CDR3: TGTGCCACCAAATCCACCACTTTATTATCCTATGGCTACACCTTC.

The chain combines TRBV7-2 with TRBJ2-2, with 8 bases fitting TRBD1. Germline CDR1 and CDR2: SGHTA and FQGNSA. This CDR3 is 15 amino acids long. V lost 5 bases and J lost 7; bases outside the gene matches: 9. The CDR3 coding sequence is TGTGCCAGCAGCCGAGGGCAGGGGGCGGGCGGGGAGCTGTTTTTT. It encodes CASSRGQGAGGELFF.

This rearrangement joins TRBV27 to TRBJ1-5; 7 nucleotides line up with TRBD1. The V gene end was trimmed by 2 bases and the J gene end by 7 bases; junction bases not matched to a gene: 8. Looked up from germline, CDR1 is MNHEY and CDR2 is SMNVEV (reference sequence). The length of the CDR3 is 15 residues. CDR3 amino acids: CASSLKGALNQPQHF. CDR3 in DNA: TGTGCCAGCAGTTTAAAGGGGGCGCTGAACCAGCCCCAGCATTTT.

The chain carries TRBV2 and TRBJ2-1, with a weak D call TRBD2 (6 bases). Germline CDR1 reads SNHLY; CDR2 reads FYNNEI. The CDR3 is 13 amino acids. V dropped 7 bases and J dropped 5 bases, with 12 bases sitting between them. As DNA, the CDR3 is TGTGCCAGCATGAGGGGACTCAACAATGAGCAGTTCTTC. It translates to CASMRGLNNEQFF.

The chain carries TRBV4-3 and TRBJ1-2, with unresolved D. Germline values: CDR1 LGHNA, CDR2 YSLEER. Trimming stripped 1 base from V and 8 bases from J, with 17 bases between. The CDR3 is 15 residues long. CDR3 in DNA: TGCGCCAGCAGCCAAGGAAGCGGGCGTTCAGAAGGCTACACCTTC. This translates into CASSQGSGRSEGYTF.

The chain employs TRBV6-6 and TRBJ2-5, with a tentative D call TRBD1 (8 bases). With the DNA end fitting TRBJ2-7 better, the J assignment may be wrong. This CDR3 has 15 amino acids. Looked up from germline, CDR1 is MNHNY and CDR2 is SVGAGI (reference sequence). In DNA form, the CDR3 reads TGTGCCAGCAGACGAACAGGGGGGGATACCTACGAGCAGTACTTC. Encoded protein: CASRRTGGDTYEQYF.

This clone was seen a few times. The rearrangement links TRBV28 to TRBJ2-3, with 7 bases that match TRBD1. Trimming removed 5 bases from V and 4 bases from J; junction bases left unmatched: 6. The CDR3 is made up of 14 amino acids. The germline V gene encodes CDR1 MDHEN and CDR2 SYDVKM. Here the CDR3 DNA reads TGTGCCAGCAGTCTTAGAGGGGGCCCAGATACGCAGTATTTT. As protein: CASSLRGGPDTQYF. Full variable domain (outside the CDR3, taken from reference TRBV28 and TRBJ2-3): DVKVTQSSRYLVKRTGEKVFLECVQDMDHENMFWYRQDPGLGLRLIYFSYDVKMKEKGDIPEGYSVSREKKERFSLILESASTNQTSMYLCASSLRGGPDTQYFGPGTRLTVL.

Of note for this clone: An end of the junction does not agree with germline; a read error may underlie this. Different DNA sequences within this sample yield the same CDR3. The chain employs TRBV18 and TRBJ1-2; D is uncertain. Germline values: CDR1 KGHSH, CDR2 LQKENI. This CDR3 comprises 12 residues. The chain's CDR3 is CASSPGDYGYTF. The CDR3 DNA follows: TGTGCCAGCTCACCAGGTGACTACGGCTACACCTTC.

This clone has just one count. The chain recombines TRBV28 with TRBJ1-4; D is perhaps TRBD1 (6 bases). CDR3 length: 12 amino acids. CDR1 and CDR2 from the germline V gene are MDHEN and SYDVKM. Trimming took 9 bases from V and 8 from J, leaving 13 bases between them. The CDR3 protein is CASQTGSEKLFF. Written as DNA, the CDR3 is TGTGCCAGTCAAACAGGGAGCGAAAAACTGTTTTTT.